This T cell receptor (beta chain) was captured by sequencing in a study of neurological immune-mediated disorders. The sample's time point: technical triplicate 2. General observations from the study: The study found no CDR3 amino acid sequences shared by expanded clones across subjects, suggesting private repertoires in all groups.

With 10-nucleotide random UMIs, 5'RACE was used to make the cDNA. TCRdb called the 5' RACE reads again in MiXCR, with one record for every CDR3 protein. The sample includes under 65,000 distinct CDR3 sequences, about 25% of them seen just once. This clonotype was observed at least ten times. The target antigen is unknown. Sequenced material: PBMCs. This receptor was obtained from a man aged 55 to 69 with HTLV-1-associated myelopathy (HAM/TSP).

This CDR3 is CASSPAGGSNQPQHF. The CDR3 DNA follows: TGTGCCAGCAGCCCCGCGGGGGGCAGCAATCAGCCCCAGCATTTT. This rearrangement joins TRBV12-3 or TRBV12-4 to TRBJ1-5, with D tentatively TRBD1 (6 bases). V dropped 6 bases and J dropped 1 base, with 13 bases sitting between them. This CDR3 is built from 15 residues.